The T cell receptor (beta chain) described here comes from a study of blood T cell repertoires in COVID-19. Looking at the study overall: The United States, Italy and Spain supplied acute and convalescent COVID-19 samples. T cells, B-cell-depleted T cells, or PBMCs provided the cDNA or gDNA that served as material.

Seattle patients were enrolled while actively infected and followed longitudinally. The CDR3 is 13 amino acids. Looked up from germline, CDR1 is SNHLY and CDR2 is FYNNEI. The V end lost 10 bases, the J end lost 8 bases, and 20 bases lay between the germline ends. Only in-frame clones appear in the TCRdb table, and some are missing; sequencing was by immunoSEQ multiplex PCR. The sample carries about 170,000 clones, approximately 85% recorded once. The rearrangement links TRBV2 to TRBJ1-2; TRBD1 is a possible D gene (5 bases). The sequencing input was peripheral blood. The source of this sequence is a woman older than 75 with COVID-19, enrolled during active disease. For the CDR3, the DNA is TGTGCCAACGGCAGGGAAGAGGCGGCCGGCTACACCTTC. Encoded protein: CANGREEAAGYTF.